This entry concerns a single T cell receptor (beta chain). Its antigen is not identified. These data are taken from a study of cytomegalovirus exposure and HLA in healthy donors. Study-wide background: Within an early data release were roughly 83 million unique TCRs drawn from HLA-typed donors. Study-level points and caveats: The dataset shows that most TCR sequences were rare, while some public TCRs occurred in many donors.

V was clipped by 6 bases and J by 3 bases, with 11 bases between them. Germline assignment: CDR1 SEHNR and CDR2 FQNEAQ (reference sequence). This CDR3 is built from 14 residues. 13 Jbeta primers and 60 Vbeta primers were used for the PCR. Data came from immunoSEQ multiplex PCR; TCRdb stores just in-frame clones and leaves some out. The repertoire table contains roughly 80,000 clones. Sequenced sample: PBMCs. The chain joins TRBV7-9 to TRBJ1-4; D may be TRBD1 (6 bases). The clonotype originates from a man aged 45-65 years in good health and CMV-seronegative. The DNA for the CDR3 is TGTGCCAGCAGTCTACGGACAGCTAATGAAAAACTGTTTTTT. Its translation: CASSLRTANEKLFF. Based on the CDR3 plus reference TRBV7-9 and TRBJ1-4, the full variable domain is DTGVSQNPRHKITKRGQNVTFRCDPISEHNRLYWYRQTLGQGPEFLTYFQNEAQLEKSRLLSDRFSAERPKGSFSTLEIQRTEQGDSAMYLCASSLRTANEKLFFGSGTQLSVL.